Each of the 11 T cell receptor beta chains below was sequenced from the same sample in a study of blood T cell repertoires in COVID-19. Using immunoSEQ multiplex PCR, the repertoire was profiled, and TCRdb retains in-frame clones only, with some absent. The sample has around 250,000 clones, more than 70% seen once. The sample taken for sequencing was peripheral blood. The receptors were sampled from a woman aged 18-30 years with acute or convalescent COVID-19.

The CDR3 here is CASSLTGNEKLFF. The DNA of the CDR3 is TGTGCCAGCAGTTTAACGGGGAATGAAAAACTGTTTTTT. The rearrangement links TRBV28 to TRBJ1-4, with D hard to call. The germline CDR1 and CDR2 sequences are MDHEN and SYDVKM. V was shortened by 2 bases and J by 5 bases, with 6 bases between the two germline ends. This CDR3 is built from 13 residues.

V gene TRBV7-9 combines with J gene TRBJ1-4; TRBD1 matches 8 bases. V gave up 5 bases and J gave up 4 bases; unmatched junction bases: 3. CDR3 length equals 14 residues. CDR1 is SEHNR and CDR2 is FQNEAQ in the germline V gene (reference sequence). The CDR3 DNA reads as TGTGCCAGCAGCCTGGACAGGGATAATGAAAAACTGTTTTTT. Protein: CASSLDRDNEKLFF.

This clone was recorded once. The CDR3 spells CATSRGTSAYNEQFF. Written as DNA, the CDR3 is TGTGCCACCAGCAGGGGGACTAGCGCCTACAATGAGCAGTTCTTC. The chain links TRBV15 to TRBJ2-1; 10 positions match TRBD2. This CDR3 has 15 residues. V lost 3 bases, J lost 2 bases, and 1 base stayed unmatched. CDR1 and CDR2 from the germline V gene are LNHNV and YYDKDF (reference sequence).

This chain's CDR3 is CASSFERERAETQYF. CDR3 nucleotide sequence: TGTGCCAGCTCATTCGAGCGGGAGAGAGCAGAGACCCAGTACTTC. The gene calls are TRBV18 and TRBJ2-5, with 8 bases aligning to TRBD2. In germline, CDR1 is KGHSH, CDR2 LQKENI. The trim removed 5 bases at V and 4 bases at J, leaving 9 bases unmatched. This CDR3 comprises 15 residues.

The chain has TRBV7-2 and TRBJ2-7, with 7 positions matching TRBD2. V dropped 2 bases and J dropped 7; count of bases not matched to a gene: 8. The CDR3 length is 14 residues. Germline CDR1 is SGHTA and CDR2 is FQGNSA. CDR3 region: CASSLFQRDDEQYF. DNA of the CDR3: TGTGCCAGCAGCTTATTCCAGCGGGACGATGAGCAGTACTTC.

V is TRBV21-1 and J is TRBJ2-7; the table gives TRBD2 as D, unverified against the DNA. TRBV21-1 is a pseudogene. The CDR3 is made up of 15 amino acids. DNA for the CDR3: TGTGCAAAAAGCGGGGGGCGCCAACCTATCTACGAGCAGTACTTC. Its translation: CAKSGGRQPIYEQYF.

J is TRBJ2-2 and V is TRBV9; D may be TRBD2 (6 bases). Trimming stripped 1 base from V and 3 bases from J, with 16 bases between. Per germline, CDR1 SGDLS and CDR2 YYNGEE. The CDR3 consists of 17 residues. The CDR3 region has the DNA TGTGCCAGCAGCGTAATGTGGGGGGAGTGGTACACCGGGGAGCTGTTTTTT. It is translated as CASSVMWGEWYTGELFF.

The V and J genes are TRBV4-2 and TRBJ2-7, with D hard to call. The V end lost 0 bases, the J end lost 6 bases, and 6 bases lay between the germline ends. Germline CDR1 and CDR2: LGHNA and YNFKEQ. The CDR3 runs to 12 residues. This CDR3 reads CASSQDKREQYF. The CDR3 DNA follows: TGTGCCAGCAGCCAAGATAAGCGCGAGCAGTACTTC.

On this clone itself: Other DNA sequences of this sample code for an identical CDR3. This rearrangement joins TRBV7-9 to TRBJ2-7, with D uncertain. The germline CDR1 and CDR2 sequences are SEHNR and FQNEAQ (reference sequence). Trimming left V 0 bases short and J 3 bases short, with 3 bases between. CDR3 length equals 12 residues. The CDR3 here is CASSLALYEQYF. In DNA, the CDR3 is TGTGCCAGCAGCTTAGCACTCTACGAGCAGTACTTC.

The CDR3 DNA sequence: TGTGCCAGCAGCTTTCGCCATGGAGGGGCCGGAAACACCATATATTTT. Translating gives CASSFRHGGAGNTIYF. The chain has TRBV7-9 and TRBJ1-3; TRBD1 might be the D (5 bases). This CDR3 is built from 16 residues. Per the germline V gene, CDR1 is SEHNR and CDR2 is FQNEAQ (reference sequence). Trimming took off 3 bases at V and 4 bases at J, with 16 bases between the two ends.

CDR3 loop: CASSPVNSYTF. DNA of the CDR3: TGTGCCAGCAGCCCAGTAAATAGCTACACCTTC. The genes are TRBV7-8 and TRBJ1-2; D is undetermined. The germline V gene encodes CDR1 SGHVS and CDR2 FQNEAQ. This CDR3 has 11 amino acids. Trimming stripped 5 bases from V and 9 bases from J, with 10 bases between.